This section outlines one T cell receptor (beta chain) sequence together with its context. Other DNA sequences in this specimen translate into the identical CDR3. This entry belongs to a study of blood T cell repertoires in COVID-19. This CDR3 spans 14 amino acids. V dropped 2 bases and J dropped 7; count of bases not matched to a gene: 3. Germline-derived CDR1 and CDR2 are MGHDK and SYGVNS. Clones were read by immunoSEQ multiplex PCR, and TCRdb kept only the in-frame ones, dropping some. The table lists over 200,000 clones, 85% of them singletons. Ages ranged from about 18 to 89 years, with residence in about two dozen US areas.

This clonotype was obtained from a man aged 40-50 years who had recovered from COVID-19. V is TRBV25-1 and J is TRBJ2-1; the match to TRBD2 covers 9 bases. The sample taken for sequencing was PBMCs or T cells enriched from blood (not recorded which). CDR3 sequence (DNA): TGTGCCAGCAGTGAAGCGGGGGGGCGGAATGAGCAGTTCTTC. Amino acids: CASSEAGGRNEQFF.